These T cell receptor beta chains were read from a single sample in a study of shared clonotypes between healthy human individuals. Assay used: immunoSEQ multiplex PCR; TCRdb lists only in-frame clones, some missing. Of some 89,000 clones detected, around 67% appear once; the ten largest clones hold about 48%. Sequenced: memory CD8+ T cells sorted from blood. The receptors derive from a man younger than 45 in good health. Both conserved end residues are part of each CDR3. The D gene is left open where the match is weak. Size is omitted from some rows. Given values are once, few, many or a class for expanded clones.

>TRBV10-1|TRBJ2-3|-|few
CASRPGLSTDTQYF
TGCGCCAGCAGGCCGGGACTTTCCACAGATACGCAGTATTTT
>TRBV28|TRBJ2-7|-|-
CASSDISYEQYF
TGTGCCAGCAGTGACATCTCCTACGAGCAGTACTTC
>TRBV6-5|TRBJ2-1|-|-
CASTFRGPHNEQFF
TGTGCCAGCACTTTTCGCGGGCCCCACAATGAGCAGTTCTTC
>TRBV6-4|TRBJ2-2|-|many
CASSDSYSTGELFF
TGTGCCAGCAGTGACTCTTACTCCACCGGGGAGCTGTTTTTT
>TRBV11-2|TRBJ2-7|TRBD1|-
CASSPRPTTGSYEQYF
TGTGCCAGCAGCCCTAGGCCCACGACAGGGTCCTACGAGCAGTACTTC
>TRBV7-8|TRBJ2-7|TRBD1|-
CASLRGQGAYEQYF
TGTGCCAGCTTGAGGGGACAGGGGGCCTACGAGCAGTACTTC
>TRBV19|TRBJ1-2|-|-
CASSIEPNFYGYTF
TGTGCCAGTAGTATAGAACCCAACTTCTATGGCTACACCTTC
>TRBV4-3|TRBJ1-5|-|-
CASSQDRYSNQPQHF
TGCGCCAGCAGCCAAGACAGATATAGCAATCAGCCCCAGCATTTT
>TRBV28|TRBJ1-4|TRBD1|-
CASRSQGATNEKLFF
TGTGCCAGCAGGTCTCAGGGGGCTACTAATGAAAAACTGTTTTTT
>TRBV5-6|TRBJ1-3|-|once
CASSAGGSAGNTIYF
TGTGCCAGCAGCGCGGGGGGCTCGGCTGGAAACACCATATATTTT
>TRBV27|TRBJ1-3|TRBD1|-
CASRSGTATGNTIYF
TGTGCCAGCAGAAGCGGGACAGCTACTGGAAACACCATATATTTT
>TRBV27|TRBJ2-2|-|few
CASSLSDSFNTGELFF
TGTGCCAGCAGTTTATCCGATAGCTTTAACACCGGGGAGCTGTTTTTT
>TRBV11-3|TRBJ2-2|-|-
CASSDYLTGELFF
TGTGCCAGCAGCGACTACCTCACCGGGGAGCTGTTTTTT
>TRBV5-6|TRBJ2-3|-|-
CASSKWTRTDTQYF
TGTGCCAGCAGCAAATGGACTCGCACAGATACGCAGTATTTT
>TRBV29-1|TRBJ1-2|-|-
CSVQGNYGYTF
TGCAGCGTTCAGGGCAACTATGGCTACACCTTC
>TRBV6-5|TRBJ2-7|TRBD1|-
CASSRSDRGGYEQYF
TGTGCCAGCAGCCGCTCGGACAGGGGGGGGTACGAGCAGTACTTC
>TRBV5-1|TRBJ2-1|TRBD2|-
CASSLASAGIINEQFF
TGCGCCAGCAGCTTGGCCTCAGCGGGAATCATCAATGAGCAGTTCTTC
>TRBV9|TRBJ2-7|-|-
CASSAHGSYEQYF
TGTGCCAGCAGCGCCCACGGATCCTACGAGCAGTACTTC
>TRBV27|TRBJ1-1|-|-
CASNRGGTLTEAFF
TGTGCCAGCAATCGGGGGGGGACACTTACTGAAGCTTTCTTT
>TRBV7-2|TRBJ2-1|-|-
CASSSPGSVEQFF
TGTGCCAGCAGTTCACCGGGGTCTGTTGAGCAGTTCTTC
>TRBV9|TRBJ1-3|-|few
CASSPGFGGESGNTIYF
TGTGCCAGCAGCCCTGGCTTCGGGGGGGAGTCTGGAAACACCATATATTTT
>TRBV2|TRBJ2-1|TRBD1|-
CASSPGTGASNEQFF
TGTGCCAGCAGCCCCGGGACAGGGGCCTCGAATGAGCAGTTCTTC
>TRBV2|TRBJ1-2|TRBD1|few
CASSEKTGGMGYGYTF
TGTGCCAGCAGTGAGAAGACAGGGGGCATGGGATATGGCTACACCTTC
>TRBV11-2|TRBJ2-1|-|few
CASSLRYDYNEQFF
TGTGCCAGCAGCTTACGCTACGACTACAATGAGCAGTTCTTC
>TRBV27|TRBJ2-7|TRBD1|-
CASSLSAGDRAYEQYF
TGTGCCAGCAGTTTATCTGCGGGGGACAGGGCGTACGAGCAGTACTTC
>TRBV7-2|TRBJ2-7|-|-
CASSLANLGSYEQYF
TGTGCCAGCAGCTTAGCCAACCTGGGGAGCTACGAGCAGTACTTC
>TRBV11-2|TRBJ2-1|-|-
CASSLVAYNEQFF
TGTGCCAGCAGCTTAGTAGCTTACAATGAGCAGTTCTTC
>TRBV2|TRBJ1-2|-|few
CASSGLNRSNYGYTF
TGTGCCAGCAGTGGGTTAAACAGGTCTAACTATGGCTACACCTTC
>TRBV27|TRBJ1-1|-|-
CASCEGSSNTEAFF
TGTGCCAGCTGTGAAGGGAGCTCTAACACTGAAGCTTTCTTT
>TRBV10-3|TRBJ1-2|TRBD1|once
CAIRPDRGNPKAYGYTF
TGTGCCATCAGGCCTGACAGGGGCAACCCTAAGGCCTATGGCTACACCTTC
>TRBV2|TRBJ1-2|-|-
CASSETQGGYGYTF
TGTGCCAGCAGTGAAACCCAGGGAGGCTATGGCTACACCTTC
>TRBV6-4|TRBJ2-2|-|many
CASSDGTNTGELFF
TGTGCCAGCAGTGATGGGACTAACACCGGGGAGCTGTTTTTT
>TRBV7-2|TRBJ2-7|-|-
CASGPSDEQYF
TGTGCCAGCGGGCCCTCTGACGAGCAGTACTTC
>TRBV28|TRBJ2-7|-|-
CASSSGTLYEQYF
TGTGCCAGCAGTTCCGGGACTCTCTACGAGCAGTACTTC
>TRBV5-1|TRBJ1-1|-|-
CASSLGFSSAEAFF
TGCGCCAGCAGCTTGGGGTTTAGTTCGGCTGAAGCTTTCTTT
>TRBV25-1|TRBJ2-2|-|-
CASRTGFGRTNTGELFF
TGTGCCAGCAGGACAGGTTTTGGGAGGACGAACACCGGGGAGCTGTTTTTT
>TRBV10-2|TRBJ2-7|-|few
CASRSGTSGYEQYF
TGCGCCAGCAGATCCGGGACATCGGGGTACGAGCAGTACTTC
>TRBV6-1|TRBJ2-7|-|-
CASSADGYEQYF
TGTGCCAGCAGTGCGGACGGTTACGAGCAGTACTTC
>TRBV27|TRBJ2-1|-|-
CASSPDFWSLDNEQFF
TGTGCCAGCAGTCCGGACTTCTGGTCTTTAGACAATGAGCAGTTCTTC
>TRBV9|TRBJ2-2|-|-
CASSVEEGAEGELFF
TGTGCCAGCAGCGTAGAGGAGGGGGCAGAAGGGGAGCTGTTTTTT
>TRBV5-1|TRBJ2-1|-|-
CASSLAGLRDFYNEQFF
TGCGCCAGCAGCTTGGCGGGCCTAAGGGACTTCTACAATGAGCAGTTCTTC
>TRBV25-1|TRBJ2-7|-|-
CASSESGGGALNYEQYF
TGTGCCAGCAGTGAATCGGGAGGGGGCGCATTAAACTACGAGCAGTACTTC
>TRBV4-2|TRBJ2-1|-|-
CASSQGLEGYNEQFF
TGTGCCAGCAGCCAAGGGCTAGAGGGATACAATGAGCAGTTCTTC
>TRBV27|TRBJ2-7|-|-
CASGLGVRGEQYF
TGTGCCAGCGGACTGGGAGTCCGTGGCGAGCAGTACTTC
>TRBV11-3|TRBJ2-7|TRBD1|-
CASSSERQGFKYF
TGTGCCAGCAGCTCTGAAAGACAGGGTTTTAAGTACTTC
>TRBV5-1|TRBJ2-3|-|few
CASSLSSDTQYF
TGCGCCAGCAGCTTAAGTTCGGATACGCAGTATTTT
>TRBV21-1|TRBJ2-3|-|few
CASSPGPGLAGGLCTDTQYF
TGTGCCAGCAGCCCCGGACCGGGACTAGCGGGAGGACTCTGCACAGATACGCAGTATTTT
>TRBV2|TRBJ2-1|TRBD2|few
CASSVGLVEFF
TGTGCCAGCAGTGTGGGACTAGTTGAGTTCTTC
>TRBV6-6|TRBJ2-1|TRBD2|few
CASSYSSGNEQFF
TGTGCCAGCAGTTACTCTAGCGGGAACGAGCAGTTCTTC
>TRBV5-1|TRBJ2-7|-|-
CASSLQGHYEQYF
TGCGCCAGCAGCTTACAGGGACACTACGAGCAGTACTTC
>TRBV10-3|TRBJ2-7|-|-
CAISDGAPYEQYF
TGTGCCATCAGTGACGGCGCGCCCTACGAGCAGTACTTC
>TRBV27|TRBJ2-5|-|many
CASSLRQGLAETQYF
TGTGCCAGCAGTTTGAGACAGGGACTCGCAGAGACCCAGTACTTC
>TRBV7-2|TRBJ2-1|-|-
CASSLAVSSYNEQFF
TGTGCCAGCAGCTTAGCGGTCAGCTCCTACAATGAGCAGTTCTTC
>TRBV19|TRBJ1-5|-|-
CASKRTGSGNQPQHF
TGTGCCAGTAAAAGAACAGGGTCGGGCAATCAGCCCCAGCATTTT
>TRBV6-6|TRBJ1-1|-|-
CASSQDTEAFF
TGTGCCAGCTCCCAAGACACTGAAGCTTTCTTT
>TRBV6-4|TRBJ1-1|TRBD1|-
CASSDSGDSQTEAFF
TGTGCCAGCAGTGACTCAGGGGACAGCCAAACTGAAGCTTTCTTT
>TRBV7-6|TRBJ2-7|-|few
CASRPRGTEATYEQYF
TGTGCCAGCCGACCCCGGGGGACAGAAGCTACCTACGAGCAGTACTTC